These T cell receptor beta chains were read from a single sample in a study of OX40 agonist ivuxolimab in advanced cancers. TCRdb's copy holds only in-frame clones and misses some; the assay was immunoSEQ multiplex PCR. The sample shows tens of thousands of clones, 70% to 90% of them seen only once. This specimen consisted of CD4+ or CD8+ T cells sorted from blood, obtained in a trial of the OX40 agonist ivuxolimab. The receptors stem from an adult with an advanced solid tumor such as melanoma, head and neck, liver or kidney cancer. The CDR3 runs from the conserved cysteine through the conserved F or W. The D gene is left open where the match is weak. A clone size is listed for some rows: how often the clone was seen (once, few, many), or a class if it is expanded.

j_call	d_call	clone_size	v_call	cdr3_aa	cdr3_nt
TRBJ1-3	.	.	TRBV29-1	CSVPGGGNTIYF	TGCAGCGTGCCCGGGGGTGGAAACACCATATATTTT
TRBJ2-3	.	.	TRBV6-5	CASSLTPTDTQYF	TGTGCCAGCAGCCTGACCCCCACAGATACGCAGTATTTT
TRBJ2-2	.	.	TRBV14	CASSQLGGRNTGELFF	TGTGCCAGCAGCCAGTTGGGGGGGCGCAACACCGGGGAGCTGTTTTTT
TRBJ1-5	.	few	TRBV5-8	CASSSINQPQHF	TGTGCCAGCAGCTCGATCAATCAGCCCCAGCATTTT
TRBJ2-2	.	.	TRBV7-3	CASSLNRDRGELFF	TGTGCCAGCAGCCTGAACAGGGATAGAGGGGAGCTGTTTTTT
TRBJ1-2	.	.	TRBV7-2	CASTVGGTAYNYGYTF	TGTGCCAGCACCGTGGGGGGAACAGCTTACAACTATGGCTACACCTTC
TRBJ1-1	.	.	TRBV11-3	CASSSGSEAFF	TGTGCCAGCAGCTCAGGGTCTGAAGCTTTCTTT
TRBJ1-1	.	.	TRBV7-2	CASSLGLVSGAEAFF	TGTGCCAGCAGCTTAGGTTTAGTTTCGGGGGCTGAAGCTTTCTTT
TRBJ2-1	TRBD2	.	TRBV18	CASSRSLAGAGNEQFF	TGTGCCAGCTCACGCTCCCTAGCGGGAGCAGGCAATGAGCAGTTCTTC
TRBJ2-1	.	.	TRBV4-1	CASSQDWLAGAVTVRFF	TGCGCCAGCAGCCAAGATTGGTTGGCGGGGGCGGTCACTGTGAGGTTCTTC
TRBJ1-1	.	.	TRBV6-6	CASSLSDEAFF	TGTGCCAGCAGTTTATCGGATGAAGCTTTCTTT
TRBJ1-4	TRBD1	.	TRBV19	CASSIRDRDEKLFF	TGTGCCAGTAGTATACGGGACAGGGATGAAAAACTGTTTTTT
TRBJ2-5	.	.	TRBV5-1	CASSGTGTEEETQYF	TGCGCCAGCAGCGGAACAGGGACCGAAGAAGAGACCCAGTACTTC
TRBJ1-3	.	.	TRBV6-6	CASSYSGTSGNTIYF	TGTGCCAGCAGTTACTCCGGGACGTCTGGAAACACCATATATTTT
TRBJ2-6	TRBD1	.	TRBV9	CASSAKTGLLSGANVLTF	TGTGCCAGCAGCGCCAAGACAGGGCTTCTCTCTGGGGCCAACGTCCTGACTTTC
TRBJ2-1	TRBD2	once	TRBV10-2	CASIRLAGGGEQFF	TGCGCCAGCATTCGACTAGCGGGAGGGGGTGAGCAGTTCTTC
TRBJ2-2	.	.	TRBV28	CASSFPKGVGELFF	TGTGCCAGCAGTTTCCCGAAGGGCGTCGGGGAGCTGTTTTTT
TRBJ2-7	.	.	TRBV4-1	CASSPGSQAGYEQYF	TGCGCCAGCAGCCCCGGGTCCCAGGCGGGGTACGAGCAGTACTTC
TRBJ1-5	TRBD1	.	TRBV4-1	CASSRDRGNNQPQHF	TGCGCCAGCAGCCGGGACAGGGGAAACAATCAGCCCCAGCATTTT
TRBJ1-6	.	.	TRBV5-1	CASSPALNSPLHF	TGCGCCAGCAGCCCGGCCCTAAATTCACCCCTCCACTTT
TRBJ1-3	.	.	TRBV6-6	CASSATDSGNTIYF	TGTGCCAGCAGTGCTACGGACTCTGGAAACACCATATATTTT
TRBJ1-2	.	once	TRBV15	CATSSRPALGGYTF	TGTGCCACCAGCAGCAGACCAGCGCTCGGCGGCTACACCTTC
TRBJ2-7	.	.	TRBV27	CASRGWGQTYEQYF	TGTGCCAGCAGGGGCTGGGGACAAACCTACGAGCAGTACTTC
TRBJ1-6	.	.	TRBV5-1	CASSFGGTGDSPLHF	TGCGCCAGCAGCTTTGGGGGTACAGGTGATTCACCCCTCCACTTT
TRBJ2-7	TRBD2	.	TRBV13	CASSPILAGVTYEQYF	TGTGCCAGCAGCCCCATCCTAGCGGGAGTAACCTACGAGCAGTACTTC
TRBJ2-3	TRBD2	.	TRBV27	CASSFASGGFGTDTQYF	TGTGCCAGCAGTTTTGCTAGCGGGGGGTTCGGCACAGATACGCAGTATTTT
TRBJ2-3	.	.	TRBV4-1	CASSQGGRGTDTQYF	TGCGCCAGCAGCCAGGGGGGACGGGGCACAGATACGCAGTATTTT
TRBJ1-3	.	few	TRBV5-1	CASSARAPASGNTIYF	TGCGCCAGCAGCGCTCGAGCCCCTGCCTCTGGAAACACCATATATTTT
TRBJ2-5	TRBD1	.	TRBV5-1	CASSSTGGKETQYF	TGCGCCAGCAGTTCCACAGGGGGCAAGGAGACCCAGTACTTC
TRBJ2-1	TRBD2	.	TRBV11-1	CASSLSGGRGGEQFF	TGTGCCAGCAGCTTGAGCGGGGGCCGGGGTGGTGAGCAGTTCTTC
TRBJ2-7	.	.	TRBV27	CASSTPRPGRGDEQYF	TGTGCCAGCAGTACCCCACGTCCAGGCCGCGGTGACGAGCAGTACTTC
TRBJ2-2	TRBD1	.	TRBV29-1	CSVDMTGGTGELFF	TGCAGCGTTGATATGACAGGGGGAACCGGGGAGCTGTTTTTT
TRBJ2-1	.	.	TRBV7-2	CASSSRGSSKNEQFF	TGTGCCAGCAGCTCACGCGGGTCTAGTAAAAATGAGCAGTTCTTC
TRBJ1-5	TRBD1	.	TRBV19	CASRTGPYSNQPQHF	TGTGCCAGTAGGACAGGGCCTTATAGCAATCAGCCCCAGCATTTT
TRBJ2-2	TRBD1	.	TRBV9	CASRTGQGNTGELFF	TGTGCCAGCAGGACGGGACAGGGGAACACCGGGGAGCTGTTTTTT
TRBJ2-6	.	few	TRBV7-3	CASSKKSSGANVLTF	TGTGCCAGCAGCAAAAAGAGCTCTGGGGCCAACGTCCTGACTTTC
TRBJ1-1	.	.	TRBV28	CASTSDGMNTEAFF	TGTGCCAGCACCTCGGACGGTATGAACACTGAAGCTTTCTTT
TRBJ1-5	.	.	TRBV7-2	CASSLMQGNNQPQHF	TGTGCCAGCAGCCTAATGCAGGGGAACAATCAGCCCCAGCATTTT
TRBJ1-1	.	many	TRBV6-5	CASSYYAGVAEAFF	TGTGCCAGCAGTTACTACGCAGGGGTGGCTGAAGCTTTCTTT
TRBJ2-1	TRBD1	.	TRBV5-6	CASSSTGLGQQFF	TGTGCCAGCAGCTCGACAGGGCTTGGACAGCAGTTCTTC
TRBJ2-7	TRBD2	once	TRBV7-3	CASSPNSGVRGEQYF	TGTGCCAGCAGCCCGAACAGCGGGGTCCGCGGGGAGCAGTACTTC
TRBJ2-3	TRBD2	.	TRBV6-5	CASSYLGRVPYTQYF	TGTGCCAGCAGTTATTTGGGGAGGGTCCCTTATACGCAGTATTTT
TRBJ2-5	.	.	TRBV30	CAWSHQVGRGTQYF	TGTGCCTGGAGCCACCAGGTGGGGCGAGGGACCCAGTACTTC
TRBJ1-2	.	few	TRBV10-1	CARAPPVGLIYGYTF	TGCGCCAGAGCCCCTCCCGTGGGACTGATCTATGGCTACACCTTC
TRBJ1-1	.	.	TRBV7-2	CASSLGPPGRNTEAFF	TGTGCCAGCAGCTTGGGGCCCCCCGGGAGGAACACTGAAGCTTTCTTT
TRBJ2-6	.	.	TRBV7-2	CASSSLGNSGANVLTF	TGTGCCAGCAGCTCCCTCGGGAACTCTGGGGCCAACGTCCTGACTTTC
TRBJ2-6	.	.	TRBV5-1	CASSFDTNSGANVLTF	TGCGCCAGCAGCTTCGACACCAACTCTGGGGCCAACGTCCTGACTTTC
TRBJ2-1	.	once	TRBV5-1	CASSRVSSYNEQFF	TGCGCCAGCAGCAGGGTAAGCTCCTACAATGAGCAGTTCTTC
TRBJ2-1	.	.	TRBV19	CASSIGGGTYNEQFF	TGTGCCAGTAGTATAGGTGGGGGGACCTACAATGAGCAGTTCTTC
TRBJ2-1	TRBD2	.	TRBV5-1	CASSDLAGGVSYNEQFF	TGCGCCAGCAGTGATCTAGCGGGAGGCGTCTCCTACAATGAGCAGTTCTTC
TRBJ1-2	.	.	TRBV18	CASSPPGQLYSNYGYTF	TGTGCCAGCTCACCACCGGGACAATTGTATTCTAACTATGGCTACACCTTC
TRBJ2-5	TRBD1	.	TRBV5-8	CASSLWAGGKETQYF	TGTGCCAGCAGCTTGTGGGCAGGGGGCAAGGAGACCCAGTACTTC
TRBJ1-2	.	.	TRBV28	CASSLWEGRGGSNYGYTF	TGTGCCAGCAGTTTATGGGAGGGCAGGGGAGGATCTAACTATGGCTACACCTTC
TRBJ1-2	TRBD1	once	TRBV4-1	CASSQPRQGGNYGYTF	TGCGCCAGCAGCCAACCGAGACAGGGTGGGAACTATGGCTACACCTTC
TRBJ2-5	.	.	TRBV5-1	CASSLRQETQYF	TGCGCCAGCAGCTTACGTCAAGAGACCCAGTACTTC
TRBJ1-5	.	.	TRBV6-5	CASSPNSSNQPQHF	TGTGCCAGCAGTCCTAACAGCAGCAATCAGCCCCAGCATTTT
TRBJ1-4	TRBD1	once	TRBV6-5	CASSYLGQNEKLFF	TGTGCCAGCAGTTACTTGGGACAGAATGAAAAACTGTTTTTT
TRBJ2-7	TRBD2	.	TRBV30	CASTAGGYEQYF	TGTGCCTCCACAGCGGGAGGCTACGAGCAGTACTTC
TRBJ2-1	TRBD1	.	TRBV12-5	CASGIRGRNEQFF	TGTGCTAGTGGAATAAGGGGGCGTAATGAGCAGTTCTTC
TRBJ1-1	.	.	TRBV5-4	CASSSWTASEAFF	TGTGCCAGCAGCTCCTGGACAGCCTCTGAAGCTTTCTTT